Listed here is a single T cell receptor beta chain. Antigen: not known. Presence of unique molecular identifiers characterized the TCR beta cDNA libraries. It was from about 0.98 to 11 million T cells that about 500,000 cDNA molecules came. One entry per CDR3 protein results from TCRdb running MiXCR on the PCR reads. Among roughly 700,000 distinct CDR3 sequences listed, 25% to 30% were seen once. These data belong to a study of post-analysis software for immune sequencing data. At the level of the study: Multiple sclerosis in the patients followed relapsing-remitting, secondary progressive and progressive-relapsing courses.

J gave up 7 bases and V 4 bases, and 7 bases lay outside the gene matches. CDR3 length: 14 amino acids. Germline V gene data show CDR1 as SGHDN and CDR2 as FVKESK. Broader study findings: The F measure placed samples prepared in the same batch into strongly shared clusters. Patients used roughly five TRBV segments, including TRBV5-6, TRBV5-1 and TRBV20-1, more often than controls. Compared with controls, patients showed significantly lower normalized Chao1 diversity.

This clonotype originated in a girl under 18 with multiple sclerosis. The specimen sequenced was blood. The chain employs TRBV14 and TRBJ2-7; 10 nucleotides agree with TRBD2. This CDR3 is CASSRAGGVNEQYF. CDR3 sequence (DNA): TGTGCCAGCAGCCGAGCGGGAGGGGTAAATGAGCAGTACTTC.